Detailed here is one TCR beta chain. Its antigen is still unknown. The V gene lost 3 bases and the J gene lost 7 bases, with 10 bases spanning the gap. The CDR3 totals 13 residues. From germline, CDR1 is SGHDN and CDR2 FVKESK. The data originate from a study of T cells in pancreatic ductal adenocarcinoma. Surgery without prior neoadjuvant therapy was the treatment of the selected pancreatic ductal adenocarcinoma patients. Sequencing used immunoSEQ multiplex PCR; TCRdb keeps in-frame clones, though not all of them. The sample lists 7,500 to 10,000 clones, about nine tenths occurring once. Study observations and caveats: Blood clonality (around 0.066) did not differ significantly from tumor (about 0.112). The resected cohort was biased toward the minority with early-stage disease. Tumor samples had fewer productive templates and around 7.2-fold fewer unique clonotypes than blood.

Sample: PBMCs. This sequence was found in a human donor with pancreatic ductal adenocarcinoma. The chain employs TRBV14 and TRBJ2-1, with D maybe TRBD1 (6 bases). In DNA form, the CDR3 reads TGTGCCAGCAGCCAGGACAGCTGGAATGAGCAGTTCTTC. Protein: CASSQDSWNEQFF.